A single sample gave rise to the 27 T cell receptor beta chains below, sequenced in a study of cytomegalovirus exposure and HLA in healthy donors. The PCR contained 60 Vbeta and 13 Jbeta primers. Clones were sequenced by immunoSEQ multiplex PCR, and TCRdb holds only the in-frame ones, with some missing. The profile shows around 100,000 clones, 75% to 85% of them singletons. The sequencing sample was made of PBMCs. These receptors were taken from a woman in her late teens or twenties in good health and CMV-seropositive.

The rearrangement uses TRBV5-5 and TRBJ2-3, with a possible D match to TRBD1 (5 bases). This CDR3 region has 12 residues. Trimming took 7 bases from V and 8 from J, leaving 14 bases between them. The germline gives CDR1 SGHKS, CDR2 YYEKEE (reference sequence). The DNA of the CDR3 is TGTGCCAGCGGAGAGACAGAGATTACGCAGTATTTT. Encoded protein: CASGETEITQYF.

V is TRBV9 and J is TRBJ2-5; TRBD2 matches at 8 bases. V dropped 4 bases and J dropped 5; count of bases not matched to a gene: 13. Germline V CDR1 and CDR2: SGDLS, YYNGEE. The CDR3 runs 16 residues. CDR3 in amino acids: CASSRGGSLLDETQYF. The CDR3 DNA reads TGTGCCAGCAGCCGGGGGGGGTCGTTATTGGATGAGACCCAGTACTTC.

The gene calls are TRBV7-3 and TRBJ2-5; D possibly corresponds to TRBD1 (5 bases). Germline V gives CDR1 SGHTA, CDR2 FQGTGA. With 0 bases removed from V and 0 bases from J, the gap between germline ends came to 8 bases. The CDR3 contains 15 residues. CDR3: CASSLTGAYQETQYF. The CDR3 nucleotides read TGTGCCAGCAGCTTAACAGGGGCCTACCAAGAGACCCAGTACTTC.

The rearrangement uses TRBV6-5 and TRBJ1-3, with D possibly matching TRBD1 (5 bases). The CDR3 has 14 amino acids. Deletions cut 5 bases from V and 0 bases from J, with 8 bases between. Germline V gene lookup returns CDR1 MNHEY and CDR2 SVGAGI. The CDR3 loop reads CASSRGGSGNTIYF. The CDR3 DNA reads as TGTGCCAGCAGTAGGGGAGGCTCTGGAAACACCATATATTTT.

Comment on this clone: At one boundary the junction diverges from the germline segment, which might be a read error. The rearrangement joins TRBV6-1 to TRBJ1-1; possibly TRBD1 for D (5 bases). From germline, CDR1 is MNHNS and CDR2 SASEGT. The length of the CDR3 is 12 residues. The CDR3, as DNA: TGTGCCAGCAAGGAGGGGAACCCTGAAGCTTTCTTT. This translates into CASKEGNPEAFF.

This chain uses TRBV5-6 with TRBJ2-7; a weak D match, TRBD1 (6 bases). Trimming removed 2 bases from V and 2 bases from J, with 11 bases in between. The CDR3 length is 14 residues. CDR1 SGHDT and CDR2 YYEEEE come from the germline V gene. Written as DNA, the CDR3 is TGTGCCAGCAGCTTTCGACAGGCCGCCTACGAGCAGTACTTC. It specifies CASSFRQAAYEQYF.

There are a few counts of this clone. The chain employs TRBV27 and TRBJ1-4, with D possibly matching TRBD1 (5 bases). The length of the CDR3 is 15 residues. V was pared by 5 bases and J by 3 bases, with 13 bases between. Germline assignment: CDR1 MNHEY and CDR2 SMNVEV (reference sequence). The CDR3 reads CASSHLQVSNEKLFF. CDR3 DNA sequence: TGTGCCAGCAGTCACCTACAGGTCTCTAATGAAAAACTGTTTTTT.

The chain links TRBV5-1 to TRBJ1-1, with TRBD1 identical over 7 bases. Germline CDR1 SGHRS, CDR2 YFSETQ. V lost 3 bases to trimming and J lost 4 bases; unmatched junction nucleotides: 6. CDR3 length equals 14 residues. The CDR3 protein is CASSSTGEGTEAFF. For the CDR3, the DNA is TGCGCCAGCAGCTCCACAGGGGAAGGCACTGAAGCTTTCTTT.

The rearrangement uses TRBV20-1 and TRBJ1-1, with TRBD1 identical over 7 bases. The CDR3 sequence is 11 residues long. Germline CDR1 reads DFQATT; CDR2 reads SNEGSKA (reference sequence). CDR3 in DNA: TGCACCGGGACAGAGTACACTGAAGCTTTCTTT. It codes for CTGTEYTEAFF.

The CDR3 protein is CASSQGPLHF. The CDR3 DNA reads as TGTGCCAGCTCCCAGGGGCCCCTCCACTTT. The V and J genes are TRBV28 and TRBJ1-6; tentative D call: TRBD1 (6 bases). The V and J ends lost 8 bases and 13 bases respectively, with 9 bases between them. This CDR3 region has 10 residues. Per germline, CDR1 MDHEN and CDR2 SYDVKM.

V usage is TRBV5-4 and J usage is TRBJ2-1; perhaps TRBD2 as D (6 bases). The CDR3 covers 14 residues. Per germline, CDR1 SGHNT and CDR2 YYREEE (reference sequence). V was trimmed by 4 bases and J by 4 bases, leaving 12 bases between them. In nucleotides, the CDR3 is TGTGCCAGCAGCCAAGGTGGGGGGTACAATGAGCAGTTCTTC. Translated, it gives CASSQGGGYNEQFF.

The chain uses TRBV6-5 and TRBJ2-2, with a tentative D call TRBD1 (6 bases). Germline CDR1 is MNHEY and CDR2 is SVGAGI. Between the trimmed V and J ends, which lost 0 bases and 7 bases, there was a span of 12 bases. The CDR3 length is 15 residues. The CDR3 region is CASSYSIQGHGELFF. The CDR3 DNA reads TGTGCCAGCAGTTACTCGATACAGGGCCACGGGGAGCTGTTTTTT.

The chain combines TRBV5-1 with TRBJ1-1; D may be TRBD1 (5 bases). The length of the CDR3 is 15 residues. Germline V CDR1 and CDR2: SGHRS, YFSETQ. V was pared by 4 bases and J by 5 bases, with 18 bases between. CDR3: CASSLSGGTRTEAFF. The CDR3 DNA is TGCGCCAGCAGCCTGTCTGGAGGGACCAGAACTGAAGCTTTCTTT.

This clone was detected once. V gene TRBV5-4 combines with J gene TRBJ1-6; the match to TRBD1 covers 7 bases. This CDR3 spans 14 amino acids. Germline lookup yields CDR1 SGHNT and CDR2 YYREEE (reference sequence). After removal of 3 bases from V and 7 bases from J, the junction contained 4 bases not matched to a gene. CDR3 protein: CASSSQGQNSPLHF. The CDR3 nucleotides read TGTGCCAGCAGCTCCCAGGGACAGAATTCACCCCTCCACTTT.

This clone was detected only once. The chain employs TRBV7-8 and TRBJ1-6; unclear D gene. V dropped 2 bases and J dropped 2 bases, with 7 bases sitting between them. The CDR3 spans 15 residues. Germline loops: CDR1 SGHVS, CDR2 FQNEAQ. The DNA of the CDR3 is TGTGCCAGCAGCTTACGAACTGCCTATAATTCACCCCTCCACTTT. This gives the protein CASSLRTAYNSPLHF.

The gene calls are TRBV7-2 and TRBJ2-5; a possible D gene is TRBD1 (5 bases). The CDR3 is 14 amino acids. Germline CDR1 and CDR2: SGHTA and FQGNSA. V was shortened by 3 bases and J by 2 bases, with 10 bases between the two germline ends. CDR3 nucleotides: TGTGCCAGCAGCTTCTACGGACATCAAGAGACCCAGTACTTC. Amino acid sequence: CASSFYGHQETQYF.

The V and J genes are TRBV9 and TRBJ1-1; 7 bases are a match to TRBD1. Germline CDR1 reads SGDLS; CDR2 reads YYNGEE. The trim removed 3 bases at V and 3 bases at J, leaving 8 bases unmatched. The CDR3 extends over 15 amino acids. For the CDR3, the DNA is TGTGCCAGCAGCGCCCGGACAGGCGGAGACACTGAAGCTTTCTTT. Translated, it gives CASSARTGGDTEAFF.

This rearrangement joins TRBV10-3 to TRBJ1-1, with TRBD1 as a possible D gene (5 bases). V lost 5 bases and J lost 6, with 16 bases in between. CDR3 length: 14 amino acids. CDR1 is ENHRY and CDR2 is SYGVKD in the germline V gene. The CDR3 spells CAISPRGAVSEAFF. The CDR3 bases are TGTGCCATCAGTCCTCGCGGGGCTGTCTCTGAAGCTTTCTTT.

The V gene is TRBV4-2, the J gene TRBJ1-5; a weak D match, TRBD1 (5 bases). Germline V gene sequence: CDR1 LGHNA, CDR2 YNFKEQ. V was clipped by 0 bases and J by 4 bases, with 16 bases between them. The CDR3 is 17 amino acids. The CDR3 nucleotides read TGTGCCAGCAGCCAAGATTGGGGGGGTACTCCTAATCAGCCCCAGCATTTT. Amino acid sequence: CASSQDWGGTPNQPQHF.

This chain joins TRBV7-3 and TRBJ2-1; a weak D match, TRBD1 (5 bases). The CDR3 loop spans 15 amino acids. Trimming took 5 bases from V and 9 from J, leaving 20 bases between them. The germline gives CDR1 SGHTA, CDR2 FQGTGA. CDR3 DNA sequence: TGTGCCAGCAGCCTCCCGGGTGGGGCCCACAGTGAGCAGTTCTTC. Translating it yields CASSLPGGAHSEQFF.

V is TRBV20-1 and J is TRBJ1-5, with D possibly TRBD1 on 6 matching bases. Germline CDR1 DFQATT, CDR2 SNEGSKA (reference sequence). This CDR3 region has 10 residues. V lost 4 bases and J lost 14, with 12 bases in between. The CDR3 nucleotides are TGCAGTGCTATGGTAGGGGGGGAGCATTTT. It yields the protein CSAMVGGEHF.

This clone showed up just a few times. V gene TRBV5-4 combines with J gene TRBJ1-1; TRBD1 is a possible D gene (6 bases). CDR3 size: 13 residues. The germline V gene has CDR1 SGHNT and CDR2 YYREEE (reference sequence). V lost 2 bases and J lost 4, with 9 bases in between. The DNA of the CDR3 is TGTGCCAGCAGCTTTAGGACAGCCACTGAAGCTTTCTTT. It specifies CASSFRTATEAFF.

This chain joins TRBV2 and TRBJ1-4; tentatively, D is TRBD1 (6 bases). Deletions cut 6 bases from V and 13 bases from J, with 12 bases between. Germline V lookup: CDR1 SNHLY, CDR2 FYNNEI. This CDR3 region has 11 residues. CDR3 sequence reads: CASREQGLLFF. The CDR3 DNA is TGTGCCAGCAGGGAACAGGGTTTACTGTTTTTT.

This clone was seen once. CDR3 DNA: TGTGCCAGCTCACCACTGGGGGCGGGGGACCAGCCCCAGCATTTT. Translated, it gives CASSPLGAGDQPQHF. This rearrangement joins TRBV18 to TRBJ1-5; D may be TRBD1 (6 bases). This CDR3 is 15 amino acids long. Germline V gives CDR1 KGHSH, CDR2 LQKENI. Trimming took 1 base from V and 7 from J, leaving 14 bases between them.

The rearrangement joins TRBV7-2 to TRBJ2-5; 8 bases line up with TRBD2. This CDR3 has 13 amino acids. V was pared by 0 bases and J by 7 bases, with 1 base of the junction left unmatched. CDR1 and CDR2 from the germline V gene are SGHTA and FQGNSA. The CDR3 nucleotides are TGTGCCAGCAGCTTAGCCGGGGGGGGGACCCAGTACTTC. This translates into CASSLAGGGTQYF.

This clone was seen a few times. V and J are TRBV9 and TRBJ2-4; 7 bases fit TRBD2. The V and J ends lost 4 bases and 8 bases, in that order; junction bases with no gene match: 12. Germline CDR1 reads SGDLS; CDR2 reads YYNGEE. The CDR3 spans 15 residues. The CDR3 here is CASSRDGPRGDIQYF. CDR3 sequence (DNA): TGTGCCAGCAGCCGGGACGGTCCTCGGGGGGACATTCAGTACTTC.

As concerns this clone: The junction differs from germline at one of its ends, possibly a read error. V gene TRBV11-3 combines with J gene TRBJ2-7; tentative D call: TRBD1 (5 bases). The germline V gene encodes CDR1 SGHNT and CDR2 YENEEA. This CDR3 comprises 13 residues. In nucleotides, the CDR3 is TGTGCCAGCAGCGTAGACAGCTCCTACGAGCAGTACTTC. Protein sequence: CASSVDSSYEQYF.